This TCR beta chain was sequenced in a study of blood T cell repertoires in COVID-19. Overall study context: Acute-phase and convalescent COVID-19 samples originated in the United States, Italy and Spain. PBMCs, B-cell-depleted T cells, or T cells were the source of the cDNA or gDNA that made up the material.

Source study methods: Amplification with reference gene primers provided the estimates of nucleated cell counts. Sequenced by immunoSEQ multiplex PCR; TCRdb stores in-frame clones only, minus some. V and J calls plus clone size are reproduced from that table; the DNA served to infer D and trimming. The sample holds roughly 250,000 clones; about 73% are singletons and the top ten take around 3.4%. The germline gives CDR1 SGHRS, CDR2 YFSETQ. V lost 0 bases to trimming and J lost 3 bases; unmatched junction nucleotides: 7. This CDR3 contains 16 residues. This TCR was sampled from a woman of 80 years or more with acute or convalescent COVID-19. The gene calls are TRBV5-1 and TRBJ1-1; 8 bases line up with TRBD1. Material: peripheral blood. CDR3 nucleotide sequence: TGCGCCAGCAGCTTGGTAGGGACAGGCGGGGACACTGAAGCTTTCTTT. Its translation is CASSLVGTGGDTEAFF.